This entry is about one T cell receptor beta chain. Its matching antigen is unknown. CDR1 LNHDA and CDR2 SQIVND come from the germline V gene (reference sequence). The length of the CDR3 is 17 residues. Trimming cost V 2 bases and J 2 bases; bases outside gene matches: 6. PCR primers comprised 60 Vbeta and 13 Jbeta primers. Clones were sequenced by immunoSEQ multiplex PCR, and TCRdb holds only the in-frame ones, with some missing. The sample lists 75,000 to 100,000 clones; about 72% were seen once. These data are taken from a study of cytomegalovirus exposure and HLA in healthy donors. Study in general: Unique TCR beta sequences numbering around 110 million came from 150 million to 200 million T cells in an earlier analysis. Whole-study results and caveats: Evidence from a later analysis indicated that most CMV-associated TCR beta chains looked HLA-restricted. Later analysis reportedly placed an Asian-associated ancestry cluster below the roughly 630-donor mean in N-insertions. In vitro work confirmed that a few CMV-associated chains recognize CMV antigens.

Specimen: PBMCs. The TCR was taken from a woman aged 60-75 years in good health and CMV-seropositive. This rearrangement joins TRBV19 to TRBJ1-5; TRBD1 matches 10 bases. Here the CDR3 DNA reads TGTGCCAGTAGTATAAGGACAGGGGGTTACGGCAATCAGCCCCAGCATTTT. Amino acid sequence: CASSIRTGGYGNQPQHF.